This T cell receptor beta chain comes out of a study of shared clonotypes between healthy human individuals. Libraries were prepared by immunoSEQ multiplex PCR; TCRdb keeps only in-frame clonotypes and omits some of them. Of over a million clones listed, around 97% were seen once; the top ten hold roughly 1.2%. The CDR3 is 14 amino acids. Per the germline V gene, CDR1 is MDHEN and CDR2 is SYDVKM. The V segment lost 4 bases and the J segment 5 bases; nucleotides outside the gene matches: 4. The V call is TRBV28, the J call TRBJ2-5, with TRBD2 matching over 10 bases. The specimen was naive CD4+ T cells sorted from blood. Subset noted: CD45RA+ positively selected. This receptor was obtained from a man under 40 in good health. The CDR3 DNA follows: TGTGCCAGCAGTTCATCGGGACTAGCGGAGACCCAGTACTTC. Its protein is CASSSSGLAETQYF.